The rows below give T cell receptor beta chains drawn from one sample of a study of response to subunit inactivated influenza vaccine. Each CDR3 protein gets one entry after TCRdb re-called the RT-PCR reads with MiXCR. Found here are around 650,000 distinct CDR3 sequences, approximately 14% of them singletons; the top ten hold 11%. Sequencing used PBMCs from blood, obtained 12 days after vaccination. The receptors derive from a man in his fifties or sixties who received an inactivated influenza vaccine. CDR3s leave out the opening cysteine and the closing phenylalanine or tryptophan. A D gene is named only where the DNA matches it firmly.

CDR3	D	V	J
ASSPIERVSEQY	.	TRBV12-3/TRBV12-4	TRBJ2-7
SAPVVRELF	.	TRBV20-1	TRBJ2-2
ASSQSALGVPGYT	.	TRBV4-1	TRBJ1-2
ASRQALGEQF	.	TRBV2	TRBJ2-1
ASSQSGQGNYEQY	TRBD1	TRBV4-1	TRBJ2-7
ASSPRGAASLYEQY	.	TRBV5-1	TRBJ2-7
ASSLQGAKSEQY	TRBD1	TRBV5-1	TRBJ2-7
ASKGGVSAAALSGYT	.	TRBV12-3/TRBV12-4	TRBJ1-2
ASSLIGSDEQY	.	TRBV12-3/TRBV12-4	TRBJ2-7
ASRAGTAVYEQY	TRBD2	TRBV12-3/TRBV12-4	TRBJ2-7
SARTTGSNQPQH	.	TRBV20-1	TRBJ1-5
ASSLDVWTSGTGELF	TRBD2	TRBV11-2	TRBJ2-2
ASSPGTSGRAVSEQF	TRBD2	TRBV12-3/TRBV12-4	TRBJ2-1
ASSSNRGGSTGELF	TRBD1	TRBV4-2	TRBJ2-2
ASSLVGGQHNSPLH	TRBD1	TRBV7-2	TRBJ1-6
ASSLEGRGETQY	TRBD1	TRBV5-1	TRBJ2-5
ASSSHRESTDTQY	.	TRBV6-2/TRBV6-3	TRBJ2-3
ASRGQEAKNIQY	TRBD1	TRBV19	TRBJ2-4
ASSQVEYSTDTQY	.	TRBV14	TRBJ2-3
ASSSSGSTEAF	.	TRBV7-2	TRBJ1-1
ASRKGNEQY	.	TRBV12-3/TRBV12-4	TRBJ2-7
ASSQEGQAGQQPQH	TRBD1	TRBV4-1	TRBJ1-5
ASSLVLGLSHEQY	.	TRBV28	TRBJ2-7
SARDGGSGGTFTDTQY	TRBD2	TRBV20-1	TRBJ2-3
ASSVRTGGSTDTQY	TRBD1	TRBV9	TRBJ2-3
ASTRLDDNEQF	.	TRBV11-1	TRBJ2-1
SASSSARDNEQF	.	TRBV20-1	TRBJ2-1
ASSMGQGARETQY	TRBD1	TRBV19	TRBJ2-5
ASSYPVGGGGDNEQF	TRBD2	TRBV6-2/TRBV6-3	TRBJ2-1
ASSIAASSYNEQF	.	TRBV19	TRBJ2-1
SVEPFAGTGNNEQF	TRBD1	TRBV29-1	TRBJ2-1
ASSFGQSNQPQH	.	TRBV7-2	TRBJ1-5
ASSYPSGTGKYEQY	TRBD1	TRBV6-2/TRBV6-3	TRBJ2-7
ASSFRGPSSGELF	.	TRBV7-9	TRBJ2-2
ASSLVGTGQRELF	TRBD1	TRBV7-8	TRBJ2-2
SGEPPTGARENEQF	TRBD1	TRBV20-1	TRBJ2-1
ASSVGIAGGNIQY	TRBD2	TRBV9	TRBJ2-4
ASNDRDKSYNEQF	.	TRBV7-9	TRBJ2-1
ASSLQGHEQF	.	TRBV3-1	TRBJ2-1